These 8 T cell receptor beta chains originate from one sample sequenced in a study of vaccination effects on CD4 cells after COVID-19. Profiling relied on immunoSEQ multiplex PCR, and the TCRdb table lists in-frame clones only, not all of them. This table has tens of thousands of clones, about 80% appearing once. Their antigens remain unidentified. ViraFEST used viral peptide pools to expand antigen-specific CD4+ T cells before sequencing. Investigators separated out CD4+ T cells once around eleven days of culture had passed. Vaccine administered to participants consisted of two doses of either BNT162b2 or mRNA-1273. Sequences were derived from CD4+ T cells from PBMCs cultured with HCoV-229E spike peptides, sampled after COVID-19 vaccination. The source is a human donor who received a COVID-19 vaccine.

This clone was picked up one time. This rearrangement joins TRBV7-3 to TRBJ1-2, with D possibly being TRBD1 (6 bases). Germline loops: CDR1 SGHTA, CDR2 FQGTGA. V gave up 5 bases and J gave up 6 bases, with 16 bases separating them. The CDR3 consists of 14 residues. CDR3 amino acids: CASSLRGGVDGYTF. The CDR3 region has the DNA TGTGCCAGCAGCCTCCGCGGGGGCGTAGATGGCTACACCTTC.

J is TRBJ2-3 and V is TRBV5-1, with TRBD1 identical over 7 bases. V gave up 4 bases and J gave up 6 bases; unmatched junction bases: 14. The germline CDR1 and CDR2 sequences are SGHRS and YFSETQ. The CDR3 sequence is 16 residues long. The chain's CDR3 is CASSLRDSRLADTQYF. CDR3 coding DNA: TGCGCCAGCAGCCTTCGGGACAGTAGGTTGGCGGATACGCAGTATTTT.

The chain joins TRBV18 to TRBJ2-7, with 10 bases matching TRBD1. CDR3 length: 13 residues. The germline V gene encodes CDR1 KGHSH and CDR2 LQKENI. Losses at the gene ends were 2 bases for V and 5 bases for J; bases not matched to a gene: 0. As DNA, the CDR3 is TGTGCCAGCTCACCAGGGACAGGGGACGAGCAGTACGTC. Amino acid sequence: CASSPGTGDEQYV.

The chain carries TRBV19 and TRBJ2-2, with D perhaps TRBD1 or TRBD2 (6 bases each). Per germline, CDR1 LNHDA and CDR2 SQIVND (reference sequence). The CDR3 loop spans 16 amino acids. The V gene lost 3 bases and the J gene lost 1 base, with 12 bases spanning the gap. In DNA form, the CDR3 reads TGTGCCAGTAGTATCGGTGGGGGGCAGAACACCGGGGAGCTGTTTTTT. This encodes CASSIGGGQNTGELFF. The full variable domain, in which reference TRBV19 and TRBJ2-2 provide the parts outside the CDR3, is DGGITQSPKYLFRKEGQNVTLSCEQNLNHDAMYWYRQDPGQGLRLIYYSQIVNDFQKGDIAEGYSVSREKKESFPLTVTSAQKNPTAFYLCASSIGGGQNTGELFFGEGSRLTVL.

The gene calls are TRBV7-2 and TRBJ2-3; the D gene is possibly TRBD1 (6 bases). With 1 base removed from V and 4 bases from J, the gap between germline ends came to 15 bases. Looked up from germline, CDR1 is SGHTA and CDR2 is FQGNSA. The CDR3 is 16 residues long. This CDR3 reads CASSLVRGSESDTQYF. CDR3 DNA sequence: TGTGCCAGCAGCTTAGTCAGGGGAAGTGAGTCAGATACGCAGTATTTT.

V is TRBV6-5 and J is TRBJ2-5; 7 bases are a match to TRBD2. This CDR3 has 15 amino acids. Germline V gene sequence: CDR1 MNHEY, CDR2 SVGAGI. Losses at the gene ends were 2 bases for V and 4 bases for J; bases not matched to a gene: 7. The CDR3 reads CASSYGTKRGETQYF. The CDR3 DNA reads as TGTGCCAGCAGTTACGGGACGAAGCGGGGAGAGACCCAGTACTTC.

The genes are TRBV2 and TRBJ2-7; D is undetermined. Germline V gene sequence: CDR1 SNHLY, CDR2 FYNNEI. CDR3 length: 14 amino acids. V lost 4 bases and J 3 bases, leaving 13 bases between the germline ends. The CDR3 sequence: CASSVFPAVYEQYV. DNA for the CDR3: TGTGCCAGCAGTGTATTTCCAGCCGTCTACGAGCAGTACGTC.

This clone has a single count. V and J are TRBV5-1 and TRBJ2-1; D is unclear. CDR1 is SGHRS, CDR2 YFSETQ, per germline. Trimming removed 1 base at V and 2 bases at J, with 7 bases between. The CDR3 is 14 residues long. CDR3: CASSLTVPYNEQFF. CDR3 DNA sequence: TGCGCCAGCAGCTTGACGGTCCCCTACAATGAGCAGTTCTTC.